This TCR beta chain came from a study of blood T cell repertoires in COVID-19. Study summary: COVID-19 samples collected from the United States, Italy and Spain covered acute and convalescent phases.

Per the authors' pipeline: Nucleated cell counts were estimated from reference gene primer amplification. Clones were read by immunoSEQ multiplex PCR, and TCRdb kept only the in-frame ones, dropping some. V, J and clone size are those of that table, while D and trimming were read from the DNA. The sample holds some 150,000 clones, roughly 87% seen once. Participant age was roughly 18 to 95 years, and participants resided in fewer than 25 US areas. The study assigned cohorts using participant-reported clinical history. Sequencing used PBMCs or T cells enriched from blood (not recorded which). This TCR was recovered from a human donor with acute COVID-19. The donor label of this sample is uncertain.

CDR3: CASSRTDSEAFF. The CDR3 coding sequence is TGCGCCAGCAGCCGGACGGACAGTGAAGCTTTCTTT. J is TRBJ1-1 and V is TRBV4-3; TRBD1 is a possible D gene (6 bases). The CDR3 runs to 12 residues. Trimming took off 4 bases at V and 7 bases at J, with 10 bases between the two ends. In germline, CDR1 is LGHNA, CDR2 YSLEER.